Presented here are 26 T cell receptor beta chains from one specimen sequenced in a study of T cells after yellow fever vaccination. TCRdb recomputed calls from the 5' RACE reads with MiXCR, one row per CDR3 protein. The sample holds roughly 320,000 distinct CDR3 sequences, roughly a tenth seen once. This material consisted of CD4+ T cells sorted from PBMCs, taken 45 days after the yellow fever booster vaccination. The receptor set was obtained from a man younger than 35 who received the YFV17D yellow fever vaccine.

This chain links TRBV4-3 with TRBJ2-5; no definite D call. Germline V gene data show CDR1 as LGHNA and CDR2 as YSLEER. Trimming shortened V by 4 bases and J by 4 bases, and 19 bases separated the two germline ends. CDR3 length: 16 residues. The CDR3 bases are TGCGCCAGCAGCCCATCAATACGAGCTGAAGGAGAGACCCAGTACTTC. Protein sequence: CASSPSIRAEGETQYF.

A remark on this clonotype: Compared with germline, one end of the junction differs, possibly owing to a read error. The chain carries TRBV6-4 and TRBJ1-1, with D uncertain. This CDR3 has 13 amino acids. Germline CDR1 reads MRHNA; CDR2 reads SNTAGT. CDR3 sequence reads: CASSYSDNTEAFF. The DNA for the CDR3 is TGTGCCAGCAGTTACTCCGATAACACTGAAGCTTTCTTT.

The rearrangement uses TRBV24-1 and TRBJ2-5; D unclear. The V gene's germline CDR1 is KGHDR and CDR2 SFDVKD. CDR3 length equals 13 residues. V lost 3 bases, J lost 5 bases, and 9 bases lay in between. This chain's CDR3 is CATSDVHSETQYF. For the CDR3, the DNA is TGTGCCACCAGTGATGTCCATTCGGAGACCCAGTACTTC.

This clonotype was seen only a few times. CDR3: CASRAGWGQPQHF. The CDR3 DNA reads as TGTGCCAGCAGGGCAGGGTGGGGGCAGCCCCAGCATTTT. The chain uses TRBV12-3 or TRBV12-4 and TRBJ1-5, with a possible D match to TRBD1 (5 bases). Trimming took 6 bases from V and 7 from J, leaving 13 bases between them. The CDR3 has 13 residues.

In its sample, this clonotype was seen many times. The genes are TRBV7-2 and TRBJ2-1; unclear D gene. CDR3 length equals 13 residues. Per germline, CDR1 SGHTA and CDR2 FQGNSA. V gave up 4 bases and J gave up 6 bases, with 10 bases separating them. The CDR3, as DNA: TGTGCCAGCAGCTCTTCTTCCGGCAATGAGCAGTTCTTC. Amino acid sequence: CASSSSSGNEQFF.

The V call is TRBV12-3 or TRBV12-4, the J call TRBJ2-6, with no clear D. The V and J ends lost 10 bases and 3 bases respectively, with 10 bases between them. CDR3 length: 13 residues. CDR3 sequence (DNA): TGTGCCACCCGGTTGGTTGGGGCCAACGTCCTGACTTTC. Protein: CATRLVGANVLTF.

The sample holds a few counts of this clonotype. The rearrangement links TRBV6-5 to TRBJ2-7; 11 nucleotides line up with TRBD1. The germline V gene has CDR1 MNHEY and CDR2 SVGAGI. V lost 5 bases, J lost 3 bases, and 6 bases stayed unmatched. This CDR3 comprises 15 residues. The CDR3 region has the DNA TGTGCCAGCAGTGCCGGGACAGGGGGTATCTACGAGCAGTACTTC. It is translated as CASSAGTGGIYEQYF.

This clonotype was found a few times. The V gene is TRBV4-3, the J gene TRBJ2-7; 8 bases are shared with TRBD2. Germline-derived CDR1 and CDR2 are LGHNA and YSLEER. This CDR3 has 17 amino acids. Trimming at V came to 0 bases and at J to 4 bases, leaving 11 bases not matched to a gene. The CDR3 sequence: CASSQDWSGGFPYEQYF. As DNA, the CDR3 is TGCGCCAGCAGCCAAGATTGGAGCGGGGGCTTTCCTTACGAGCAGTACTTC.

This clonotype occurred a few times. The rearrangement joins TRBV3-1 to TRBJ2-1, with D possibly TRBD1 on 5 matching bases. The CDR3 loop spans 14 amino acids. Germline V gene data show CDR1 as LGHDT and CDR2 as YNNKEL (reference sequence). The V and J ends lost 3 bases and 1 base respectively, with 7 bases between them. The CDR3 nucleotides are TGTGCCAGCAGCCAGGGGCTTTCCTACAATGAGCAGTTCTTC. It yields the protein CASSQGLSYNEQFF.

This clonotype was counted between two and nine times. As DNA, the CDR3 is TGTGCCAGCAGCGCGGGACACCTTGGCAATCAGCCCCAGCATTTT. Its translation: CASSAGHLGNQPQHF. The chain employs TRBV9 and TRBJ1-5; D is perhaps TRBD1 (6 bases). The germline V and J ends were trimmed by 3 bases and 2 bases, with 12 bases remaining between them. Germline V gene sequence: CDR1 SGDLS, CDR2 YYNGEE. The CDR3 has 15 amino acids.

This clonotype occurred many times. The rearrangement links TRBV25-1 to TRBJ1-5, with 9 bases fitting TRBD1. The junction had 4 bases not matched to a gene; V was cut back by 4 bases and J by 9 bases. The CDR3 has 13 residues. Germline assignment: CDR1 MGHDK and CDR2 SYGVNS. The CDR3 DNA reads as TGTGCCAGCAGTGGGACAGGGGATGGGCCCCAGCATTTT. This sequence encodes CASSGTGDGPQHF.

V gene TRBV13 combines with J gene TRBJ2-1; the D is unclear. V lost 3 bases, J lost 15 bases, and 15 bases lay in between. This CDR3 comprises 12 residues. Germline V lookup: CDR1 PRHDT, CDR2 FYEKMQ (reference sequence). CDR3 in amino acids: CASSFERSGLFF. CDR3 DNA: TGTGCCAGCAGCTTCGAACGTTCTGGGTTGTTCTTC. The entire variable domain, with the rest obtained from reference TRBV13 and TRBJ2-1, is as follows: AAGVIQSPRHLIKEKRETATLKCYPIPRHDTVYWYQQGPGQDPQFLISFYEKMQSDKGSIPDRFSAQQFSDYHSELNMSSLELGDSALYFCASSFERSGLFFGPGTRLTVL.

The chain couples TRBV27 to TRBJ2-7; a possible D gene is TRBD2 (7 bases). The CDR3 covers 14 residues. V lost 8 bases to trimming and J lost 1 base, with 15 bases between them. Germline CDR1 MNHEY, CDR2 SMNVEV (reference sequence). The CDR3, as DNA: TGTGCCAGCCACCCGGCGGGGGCTTCCTACGAGCAGTACTTC. Translation: CASHPAGASYEQYF.

The chain is built from TRBV20-1 and TRBJ2-2, with D perhaps matching TRBD1 (5 bases). Deletions cut 6 bases from V and 2 bases from J, with 19 bases between. The CDR3 has 16 residues. CDR1 and CDR2 (germline): DFQATT, SNEGSKA (reference sequence). The CDR3 reads CSADGRVVGNTGELFF. CDR3 DNA: TGCAGTGCGGACGGCAGGGTGGTAGGAAACACCGGGGAGCTGTTTTTT.

The V and J genes are TRBV10-3 and TRBJ1-1; no clear D gene. V lost 2 bases to trimming and J lost 1 base, with 8 bases between them. Germline-derived CDR1 and CDR2 are ENHRY and SYGVKD. This CDR3 region has 14 residues. CDR3 in amino acids: CAISERGKNTEAFF. In DNA form, the CDR3 reads TGTGCCATCAGTGAGCGTGGGAAGAACACTGAAGCTTTCTTT.

This clonotype has just a few counts. Here the CDR3 DNA reads TGTGCCACCAGCAAAACGGACGGCTATGGCTACACCTTC. Encoded protein: CATSKTDGYGYTF. The chain is built from TRBV15 and TRBJ1-2; no firm D call. Trimming stripped 4 bases from V and 4 bases from J, with 10 bases between. The CDR3 consists of 13 residues. Germline V gene data show CDR1 as LNHNV and CDR2 as YYDKDF (reference sequence).

J is TRBJ1-6 and V is TRBV5-1, with a possible D match to TRBD1 (6 bases). V was pared by 3 bases and J by 7 bases, with 17 bases between. CDR1 and CDR2 (germline): SGHRS, YFSETQ. The CDR3 sequence is 16 residues long. The CDR3 sequence: CASSSRGGGINSPLHF. The CDR3 DNA follows: TGCGCCAGCAGCTCAAGGGGGGGAGGAATAAATTCACCCCTCCACTTT.

This clonotype showed up just a few times. This CDR3 reads CASSPTRENTEAFF. In DNA, the CDR3 is TGTGCTTCCTCCCCGACGAGGGAGAACACTGAAGCTTTCTTT. V is TRBV12-5 and J is TRBJ1-1; no clear D. CDR1 is LGHNT, CDR2 FRNRAP, per germline. The V end lost 11 bases, the J end lost 1 base, and 17 bases lay between the germline ends. The length of the CDR3 is 14 residues.

The CDR3, as DNA: TGTGCCAGCAGCTGGACCCGCGCCACAGATACGCAGTATTTT. This translates into CASSWTRATDTQYF. V usage is TRBV11-1 and J usage is TRBJ2-3; no reliable D call. V lost 4 bases to trimming and J lost 2 bases, with 10 bases between them. Germline-derived CDR1 and CDR2 are SGHAT and FQDESV (reference sequence). The CDR3 totals 14 residues.

Ten or more counts support this clonotype. This chain uses TRBV6-6 with TRBJ1-4; maybe TRBD1 (6 bases). Per germline, CDR1 MNHNY and CDR2 SVGAGI (reference sequence). Trimming pared 5 bases from V and 8 bases from J, leaving 15 bases between. The CDR3 sequence is 14 residues long. The CDR3 reads CASSRERGGEKLFF. For the CDR3, the DNA is TGTGCCAGCAGTCGAGAGAGAGGGGGGGAAAAACTGTTTTTT.

The rearrangement joins TRBV12-3 or TRBV12-4 to TRBJ2-3; 9 bases map to TRBD1. The CDR3 consists of 15 residues. The V segment lost 7 bases and the J segment 6 bases; nucleotides outside the gene matches: 11. CDR3 in amino acids: CASTQGQGGGDTQYF. Here the CDR3 DNA reads TGTGCCAGCACTCAGGGACAGGGTGGCGGGGATACGCAGTATTTT.

This clonotype was recorded a few times. V is TRBV7-3 and J is TRBJ2-1, with 10 bases lining up with TRBD2. Germline lookup yields CDR1 SGHTA and CDR2 FQGTGA. With 1 base clipped from V and 1 base from J, the junction kept 4 bases outside the gene matches. This CDR3 has 17 amino acids. Written as DNA, the CDR3 is TGTGCCAGCAGCTTAAGTAGCGGGGGGATATCCTACAATGAGCAGTTCTTC. Amino acids: CASSLSSGGISYNEQFF.

The chain recombines TRBV9 with TRBJ2-1, with D perhaps TRBD1 or TRBD2 (6 bases each). The CDR3 is made up of 16 amino acids. With 4 bases removed from V and 0 bases from J, the gap between germline ends came to 14 bases. Germline V gene data show CDR1 as SGDLS and CDR2 as YYNGEE. In DNA, the CDR3 is TGTGCCAGCAGCCCTTCGGGGGCCAGCTCCTACAATGAGCAGTTCTTC. This gives the protein CASSPSGASSYNEQFF.

This clonotype was picked up a small number of times. The V gene is TRBV4-1, the J gene TRBJ1-5, with 12 bases matching TRBD1. CDR1 is MGHRA and CDR2 is YSYEKL in the germline V gene. V lost 3 bases and J lost 9; bases outside the gene matches: 6. CDR3 size: 15 residues. This CDR3 reads CASSHGDRGLRPQHF. CDR3 DNA: TGCGCCAGCAGCCATGGGGACAGGGGGCTCCGGCCCCAGCATTTT.

This clonotype was counted at least ten times. This sequence joins TRBV10-2 and TRBJ2-7, with D maybe TRBD1 (5 bases). The CDR3 runs 13 residues. Germline loops: CDR1 WSHSY, CDR2 SAAADI. V was pared by 4 bases and J by 6 bases, with 13 bases between. CDR3 in DNA: TGCGCCAGCAGTGGGACATGGGGTAGCGAGCAGTACTTC. Amino acid sequence: CASSGTWGSEQYF.

CDR3 sequence reads: CASSFWDQPQHF. The CDR3 nucleotides are TGTGCCAGCAGCTTTTGGGATCAGCCCCAGCATTTT. V gene TRBV7-8 combines with J gene TRBJ1-5; D is undetermined. The V gene lost 3 bases and the J gene lost 5 bases, with 5 bases spanning the gap. Germline CDR1 SGHVS, CDR2 FQNEAQ. This CDR3 has 12 amino acids.